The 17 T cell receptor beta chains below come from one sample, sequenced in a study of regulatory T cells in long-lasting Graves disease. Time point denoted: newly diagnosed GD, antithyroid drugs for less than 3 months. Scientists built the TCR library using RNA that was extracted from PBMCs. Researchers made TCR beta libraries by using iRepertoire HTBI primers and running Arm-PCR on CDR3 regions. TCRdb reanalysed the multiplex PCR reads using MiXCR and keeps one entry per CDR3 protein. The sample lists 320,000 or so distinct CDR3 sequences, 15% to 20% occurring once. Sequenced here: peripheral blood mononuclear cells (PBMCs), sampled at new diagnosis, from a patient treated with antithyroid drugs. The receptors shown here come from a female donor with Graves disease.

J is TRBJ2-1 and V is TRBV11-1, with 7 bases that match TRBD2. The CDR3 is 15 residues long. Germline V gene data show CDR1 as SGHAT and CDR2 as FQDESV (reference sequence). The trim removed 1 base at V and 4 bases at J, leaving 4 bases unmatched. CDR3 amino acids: CASSLVSGKYNEQFF. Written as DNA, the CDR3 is TGTGCCAGCAGCTTAGTCAGCGGGAAATACAATGAGCAGTTCTTC.

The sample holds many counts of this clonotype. This chain's CDR3 is CASSIEGGLLAGITDTQYF. In DNA, the CDR3 is TGTGCCAGTAGTATCGAAGGGGGTCTACTAGCGGGCATCACAGATACGCAGTATTTT. The chain recombines TRBV19 with TRBJ2-3; TRBD2 aligns across 9 bases. CDR3 size: 19 residues. Germline V gives CDR1 LNHDA, CDR2 SQIVND (reference sequence). The junction had 15 bases not matched to a gene; V was cut back by 3 bases and J by 2 bases.

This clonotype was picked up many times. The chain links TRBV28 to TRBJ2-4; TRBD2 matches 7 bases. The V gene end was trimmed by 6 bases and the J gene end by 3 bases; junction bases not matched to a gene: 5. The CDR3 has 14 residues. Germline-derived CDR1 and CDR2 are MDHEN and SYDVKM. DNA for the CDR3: TGTGCCAGCAGAACCGGGACTAACAAAAACATTCAGTACTTC. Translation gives CASRTGTNKNIQYF.

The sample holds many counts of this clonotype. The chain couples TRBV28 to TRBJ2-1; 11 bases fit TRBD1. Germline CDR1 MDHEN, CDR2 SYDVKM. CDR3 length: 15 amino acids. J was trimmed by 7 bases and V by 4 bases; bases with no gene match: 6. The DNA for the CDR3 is TGTGCCAGCAGTTCGGGACAGGGGGTCGTGAATGAGCAGTTCTTC. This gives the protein CASSSGQGVVNEQFF.

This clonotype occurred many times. CDR3 sequence (DNA): TGTGCCAGCACTAGCGGGAGAAGGTACGAGCAGTACTTC. Its translation: CASTSGRRYEQYF. V usage is TRBV28 and J usage is TRBJ2-7, with 10 bases fitting TRBD2. This CDR3 comprises 13 residues. Germline V gene sequence: CDR1 MDHEN, CDR2 SYDVKM. V trimming: 7 bases; J trimming: 4 bases; junction bases outside the gene matches: 4.

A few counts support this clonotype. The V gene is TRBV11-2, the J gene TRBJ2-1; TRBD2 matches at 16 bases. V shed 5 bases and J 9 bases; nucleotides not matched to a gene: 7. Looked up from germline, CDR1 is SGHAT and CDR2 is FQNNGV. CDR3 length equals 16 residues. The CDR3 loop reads CASSIGTSGGAAEQFF. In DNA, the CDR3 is TGTGCCAGCAGCATCGGGACTAGCGGGGGGGCCGCTGAGCAGTTCTTC. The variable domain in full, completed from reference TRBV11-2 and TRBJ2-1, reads EAGVAQSPRYKIIEKRQSVAFWCNPISGHATLYWYQQILGQGPKLLIQFQNNGVVDDSQLPKDRFSAERLKGVDSTLKIQPAKLEDSAVYLCASSIGTSGGAAEQFFGPGTRLTVL.

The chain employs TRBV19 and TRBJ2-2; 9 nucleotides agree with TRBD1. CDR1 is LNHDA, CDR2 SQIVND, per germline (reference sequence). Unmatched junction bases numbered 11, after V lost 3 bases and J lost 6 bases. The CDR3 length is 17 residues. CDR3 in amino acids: CASSMLTGTGYPGELFF. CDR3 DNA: TGTGCCAGTAGTATGCTTACCGGGACAGGGTATCCCGGGGAGCTGTTTTTT. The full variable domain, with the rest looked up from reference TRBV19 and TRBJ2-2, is DGGITQSPKYLFRKEGQNVTLSCEQNLNHDAMYWYRQDPGQGLRLIYYSQIVNDFQKGDIAEGYSVSREKKESFPLTVTSAQKNPTAFYLCASSMLTGTGYPGELFFGEGSRLTVL.

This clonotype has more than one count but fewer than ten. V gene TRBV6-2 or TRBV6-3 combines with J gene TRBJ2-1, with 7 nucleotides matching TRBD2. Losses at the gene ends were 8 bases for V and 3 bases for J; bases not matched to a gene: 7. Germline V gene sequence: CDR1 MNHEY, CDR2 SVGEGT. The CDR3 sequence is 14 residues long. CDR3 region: CASEGGSYYNEQFF. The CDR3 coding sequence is TGTGCCAGCGAAGGCGGGAGTTACTACAATGAGCAGTTCTTC.

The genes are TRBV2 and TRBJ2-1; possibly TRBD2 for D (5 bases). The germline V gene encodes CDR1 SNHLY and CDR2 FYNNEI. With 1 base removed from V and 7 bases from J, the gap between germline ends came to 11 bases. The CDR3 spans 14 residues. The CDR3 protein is CASSEEVTGNEQFF. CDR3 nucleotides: TGTGCCAGCAGTGAAGAGGTTACGGGAAATGAGCAGTTCTTC.

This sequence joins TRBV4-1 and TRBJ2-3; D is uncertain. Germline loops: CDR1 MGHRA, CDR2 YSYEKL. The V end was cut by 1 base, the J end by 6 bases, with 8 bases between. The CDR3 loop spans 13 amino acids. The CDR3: CASSQVRVDTQYF. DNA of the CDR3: TGCGCCAGCAGCCAAGTTAGGGTGGATACGCAGTATTTT.

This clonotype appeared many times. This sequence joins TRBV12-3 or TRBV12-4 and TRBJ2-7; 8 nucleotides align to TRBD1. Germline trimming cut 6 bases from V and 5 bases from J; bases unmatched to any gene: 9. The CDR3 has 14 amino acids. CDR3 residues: CASSSRDRTNEQYF. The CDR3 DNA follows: TGTGCCAGCAGCAGCCGGGACAGGACCAACGAGCAGTACTTC.

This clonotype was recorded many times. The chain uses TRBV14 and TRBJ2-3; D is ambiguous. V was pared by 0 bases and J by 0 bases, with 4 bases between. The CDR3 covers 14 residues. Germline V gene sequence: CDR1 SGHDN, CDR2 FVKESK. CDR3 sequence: CASSQESSTDTQYF. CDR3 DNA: TGTGCCAGCAGCCAAGAGAGTAGCACAGATACGCAGTATTTT.

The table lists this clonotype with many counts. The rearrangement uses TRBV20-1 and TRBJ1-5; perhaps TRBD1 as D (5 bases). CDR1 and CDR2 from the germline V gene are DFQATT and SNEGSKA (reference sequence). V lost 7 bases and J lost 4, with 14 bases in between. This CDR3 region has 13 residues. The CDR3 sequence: CSVSSGVNQPQHF. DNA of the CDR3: TGCAGTGTCAGTTCGGGGGTTAATCAGCCCCAGCATTTT.

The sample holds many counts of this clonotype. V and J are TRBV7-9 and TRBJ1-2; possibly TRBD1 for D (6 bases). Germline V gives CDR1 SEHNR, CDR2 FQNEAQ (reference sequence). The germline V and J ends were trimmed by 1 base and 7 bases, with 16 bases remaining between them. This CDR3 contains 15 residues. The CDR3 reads CASSLVGAQLGGYTF. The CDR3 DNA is TGTGCCAGCAGCTTAGTGGGGGCCCAGTTAGGTGGCTACACCTTC.

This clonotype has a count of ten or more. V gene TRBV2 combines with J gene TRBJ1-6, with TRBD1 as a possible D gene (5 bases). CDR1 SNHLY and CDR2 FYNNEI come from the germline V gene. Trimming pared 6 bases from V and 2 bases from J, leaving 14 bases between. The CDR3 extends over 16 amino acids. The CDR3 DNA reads TGTGCCAGCAGGCTAGAAGGGGCGGCCTATAATTCACCCCTCCACTTT. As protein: CASRLEGAAYNSPLHF.

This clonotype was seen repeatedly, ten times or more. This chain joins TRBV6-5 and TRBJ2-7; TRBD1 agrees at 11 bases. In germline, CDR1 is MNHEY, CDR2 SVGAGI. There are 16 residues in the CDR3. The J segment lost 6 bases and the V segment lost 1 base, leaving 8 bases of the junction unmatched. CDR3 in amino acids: CASSYLGGQGDREQYF. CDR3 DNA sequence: TGTGCCAGCAGTTACTTGGGGGGACAGGGGGATCGCGAGCAGTACTTC.

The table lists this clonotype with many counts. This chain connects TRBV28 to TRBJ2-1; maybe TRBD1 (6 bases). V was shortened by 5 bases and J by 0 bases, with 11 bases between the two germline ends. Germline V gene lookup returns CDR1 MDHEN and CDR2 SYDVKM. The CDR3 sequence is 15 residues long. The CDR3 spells CASSTGTTSYNEQFF. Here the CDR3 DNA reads TGTGCCAGCAGTACCGGGACAACCTCCTACAATGAGCAGTTCTTC.